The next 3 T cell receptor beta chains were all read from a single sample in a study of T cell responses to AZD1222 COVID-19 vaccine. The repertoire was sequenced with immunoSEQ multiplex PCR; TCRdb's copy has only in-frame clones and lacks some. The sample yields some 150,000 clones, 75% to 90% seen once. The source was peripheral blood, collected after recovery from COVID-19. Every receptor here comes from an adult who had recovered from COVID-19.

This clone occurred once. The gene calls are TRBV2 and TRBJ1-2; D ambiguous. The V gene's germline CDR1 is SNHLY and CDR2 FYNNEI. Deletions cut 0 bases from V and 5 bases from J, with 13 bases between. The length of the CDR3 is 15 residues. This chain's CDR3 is CASSEATVGEYGYTF. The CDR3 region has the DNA TGTGCCAGCAGTGAAGCGACGGTTGGGGAGTATGGCTACACCTTC.

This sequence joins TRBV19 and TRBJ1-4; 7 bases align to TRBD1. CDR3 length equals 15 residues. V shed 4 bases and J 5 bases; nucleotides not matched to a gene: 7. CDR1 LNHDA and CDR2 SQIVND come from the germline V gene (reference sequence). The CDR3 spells CASSTLGQANEKLFF. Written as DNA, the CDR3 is TGTGCCAGTAGTACCCTCGGACAGGCGAATGAAAAACTGTTTTTT.

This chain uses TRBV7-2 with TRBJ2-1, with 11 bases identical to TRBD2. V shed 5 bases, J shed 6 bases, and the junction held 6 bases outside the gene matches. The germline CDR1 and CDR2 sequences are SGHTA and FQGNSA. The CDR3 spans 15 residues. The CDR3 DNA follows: TGTGCCAGCAGCCTACTAGCGGGGGCACCCAATGAGCAGTTCTTC. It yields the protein CASSLLAGAPNEQFF.